This note documents a single T cell receptor beta chain sequence. Its antigen is as yet unknown. This entry comes from a study of T-cell memory formation after mild COVID-19. Study-level background: Each donor largely had its own TCR clusters.

Constant-segment-primed 5'RACE gave TCR alpha and TCR beta cDNA libraries with sample barcodes and UMIs. TCRdb called the 5' RACE reads again in MiXCR, with one record for every CDR3 protein. Among around 200,000 distinct CDR3 sequences listed, more than 9% were seen once. The trim removed 6 bases at V and 3 bases at J, leaving 5 bases unmatched. This CDR3 comprises 13 residues. The V gene's germline CDR1 is MNHEY and CDR2 SMNVEV (reference sequence). Study-wide points: That cross-reactive memory joined was suggested by some responding clones appearing in pre-infection memory. Clones which contracted sat mainly in CM and EM if CD4+, and in EMRA if CD8+.

This clonotype was obtained from a man aged 18 to 30 who had mild COVID-19 (a few samples of this study predate the infection). Cell type and time point are not known. This chain joins TRBV27 and TRBJ2-7; TRBD2 matches 7 bases. Sequencing was carried out using PBMCs or a T cell subset sorted from them (not recorded which). The CDR3 protein is CASSIGLGYEQYF. The CDR3 DNA reads as TGTGCCAGCAGCATTGGACTAGGCTACGAGCAGTACTTC.